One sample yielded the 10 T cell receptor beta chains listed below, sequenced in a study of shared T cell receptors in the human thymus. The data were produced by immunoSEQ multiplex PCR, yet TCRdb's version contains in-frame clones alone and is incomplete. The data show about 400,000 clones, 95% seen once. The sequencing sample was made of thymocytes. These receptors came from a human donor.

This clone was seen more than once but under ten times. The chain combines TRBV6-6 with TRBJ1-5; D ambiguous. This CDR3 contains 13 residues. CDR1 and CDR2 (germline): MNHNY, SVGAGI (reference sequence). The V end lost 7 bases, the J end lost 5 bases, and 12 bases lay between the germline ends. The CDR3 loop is CASTYIPYQPQHF. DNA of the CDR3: TGTGCCAGCACCTATATCCCTTATCAGCCCCAGCATTTT.

The CDR3 spells CASSLQGADNEQFF. For the CDR3, the DNA is TGTGCCAGCAGCCTACAGGGGGCGGACAATGAGCAGTTCTTC. V usage is TRBV14 and J usage is TRBJ2-1, with 9 bases lining up with TRBD1. The J segment lost 5 bases and the V segment lost 4 bases, leaving 3 bases of the junction unmatched. The CDR3 has 14 amino acids. Germline values: CDR1 SGHDN, CDR2 FVKESK.

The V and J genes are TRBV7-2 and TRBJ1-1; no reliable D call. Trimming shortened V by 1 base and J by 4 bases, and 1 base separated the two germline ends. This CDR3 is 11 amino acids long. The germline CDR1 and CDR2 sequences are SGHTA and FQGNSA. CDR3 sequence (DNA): TGTGCCAGCAGCTTAGTCACTGAAGCTTTCTTT. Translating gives CASSLVTEAFF.

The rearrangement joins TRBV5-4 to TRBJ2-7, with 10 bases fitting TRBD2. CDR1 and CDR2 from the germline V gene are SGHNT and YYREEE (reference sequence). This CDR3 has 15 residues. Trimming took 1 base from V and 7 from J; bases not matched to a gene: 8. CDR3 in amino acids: CASSLSSGRVGEQYF. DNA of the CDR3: TGTGCCAGCAGCTTGTCTAGCGGGAGAGTTGGGGAGCAGTACTTC. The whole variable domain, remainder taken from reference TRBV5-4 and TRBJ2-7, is ETGVTQSPTHLIKTRGQQVTLRCSSQSGHNTVSWYQQALGQGPQFIFQYYREEENGRGNFPPRFSGLQFPNYSSELNVNALELDDSALYLCASSLSSGRVGEQYFGPGTRLTVT.

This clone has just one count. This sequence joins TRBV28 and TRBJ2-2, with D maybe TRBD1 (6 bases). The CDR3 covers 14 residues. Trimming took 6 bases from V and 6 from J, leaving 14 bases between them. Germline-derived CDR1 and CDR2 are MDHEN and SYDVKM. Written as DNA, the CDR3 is TGTGCCAGCAGCGAAGGGGGTCGTCCCGGGGAGCTGTTTTTT. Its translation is CASSEGGRPGELFF.

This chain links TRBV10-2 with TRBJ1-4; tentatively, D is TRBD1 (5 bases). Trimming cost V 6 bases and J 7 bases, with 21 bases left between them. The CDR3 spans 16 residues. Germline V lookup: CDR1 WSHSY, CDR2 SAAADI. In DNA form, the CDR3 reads TGCGCCAGCAGCGAGGCATTGGTGGGGGGTGGTGAAAAACTGTTTTTT. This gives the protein CASSEALVGGGEKLFF.

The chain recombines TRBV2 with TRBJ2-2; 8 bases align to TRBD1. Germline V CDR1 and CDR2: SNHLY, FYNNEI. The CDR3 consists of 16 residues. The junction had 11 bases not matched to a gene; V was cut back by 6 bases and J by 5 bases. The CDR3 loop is CASRPGQVMGTGELFF. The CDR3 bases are TGTGCCAGCAGGCCGGGACAGGTCATGGGGACCGGGGAGCTGTTTTTT. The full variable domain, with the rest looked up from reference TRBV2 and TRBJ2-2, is EPEVTQTPSHQVTQMGQEVILRCVPISNHLYFYWYRQILGQKVEFLVSFYNNEISEKSEIFDDQFSVERPDGSNFTLKIRSTKLEDSAMYFCASRPGQVMGTGELFFGEGSRLTVL.

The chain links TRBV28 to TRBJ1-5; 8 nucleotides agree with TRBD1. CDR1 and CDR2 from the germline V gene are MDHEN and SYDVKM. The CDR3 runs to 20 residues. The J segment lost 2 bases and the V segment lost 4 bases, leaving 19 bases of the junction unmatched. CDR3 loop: CASSSPPKITGGGGNQPQHF. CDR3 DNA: TGTGCCAGCAGTTCCCCACCAAAAATAACAGGGGGAGGAGGCAATCAGCCCCAGCATTTT.

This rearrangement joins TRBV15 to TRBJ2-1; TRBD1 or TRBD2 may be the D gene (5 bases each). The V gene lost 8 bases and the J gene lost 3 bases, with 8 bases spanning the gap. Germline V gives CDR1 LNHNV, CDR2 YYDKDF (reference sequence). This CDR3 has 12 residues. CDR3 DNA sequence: TGTGCCACCCGGGACGGCTACAATGAGCAGTTCTTC. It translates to CATRDGYNEQFF.

The CDR3 nucleotides are TGTGCCAGCAGCCCGGGACTAGCGGGAAGGGTCGGGGAGCTGTTTTTT. Protein sequence: CASSPGLAGRVGELFF. The chain links TRBV4-2 to TRBJ2-2; 13 bases are a match to TRBD2. Trimming removed 4 bases from V and 7 bases from J; junction bases left unmatched: 6. The CDR3 has 16 residues. Germline values: CDR1 LGHNA, CDR2 YNFKEQ.